The present T cell receptor beta chain was sequenced within a study of blood T cells in healthy people across ages. This clonotype was observed many times. Primers used in a second PCR of roughly 6 to 11 cycles were a sample-barcoded 5' primer and a J-beta primer mix. TCRdb passed the 5' RACE reads through MiXCR, listing each CDR3 protein once. The data hold 710,000 or so distinct CDR3 sequences, with approximately 31% observed a single time. Trimming removed 2 bases at V and 4 bases at J, with 15 bases between. Germline loops: CDR1 SGHDT, CDR2 YYEEEE. The CDR3 length is 15 residues. This receptor was taken from an elderly woman in good health. What was sequenced was blood. The J gene is TRBJ2-5, the V gene TRBV5-6; D might be TRBD1 or TRBD2, each matching 5 bases. The CDR3 region has the DNA TGTGCCAGCAGCTTCGCCGAGGGGTGGGTAGAGACCCAGTACTTC. It translates to CASSFAEGWVETQYF.